The 10 T cell receptor beta chains presented below share a single source sample, sequenced in a study of blood T cell repertoires in COVID-19 (dated by TCRdb to 2020 to 2021). Libraries were constructed by the immunoSEQ multiplex PCR assay. The table was pulled from immuneACCESS by TCRdb, which kept in-frame rearrangements only. Such tables lose some clones; where checked, under half of the loss comes from unresolved V genes, and the rest has no known cause. In this sample the table shows a few hundred thousand clones, about 87% of which occur a single time. Approximately 6.2% of the sample goes to the ten largest clones. The sequencing input was peripheral blood. The receptors shown here come from a man aged 60 to 75 who had recovered from COVID-19.

This clone has just a few counts. V gene TRBV7-9 combines with J gene TRBJ2-7; D is ambiguous. The CDR3 is 11 amino acids. The germline V gene encodes CDR1 SEHNR and CDR2 FQNEAQ (reference sequence). The ends were cut back, 5 bases at V and 4 bases at J, with 6 bases in the middle. CDR3 residues: CASSPVYEQYF. CDR3 sequence (DNA): TGTGCCAGCAGCCCCGTGTACGAGCAGTACTTC.

J is TRBJ1-6 and V is TRBV6-1, with 7 bases fitting TRBD1. The V segment lost 3 bases and the J segment 11 bases; nucleotides outside the gene matches: 4. CDR1 is MNHNS, CDR2 SASEGT, per germline. The CDR3 covers 13 residues. The CDR3 DNA reads TGTGCCAGCAGTGAGACAGGGTTCACACCCCTCCACTTT. Translating gives CASSETGFTPLHF.

This chain's CDR3 is CASSLADDRGTYEQYF. The CDR3 DNA follows: TGTGCCAGCAGCTTAGCGGACGACAGGGGAACCTACGAGCAGTACTTC. The chain combines TRBV7-2 with TRBJ2-7; 8 bases match TRBD1. After removal of 0 bases from V and 2 bases from J, the junction contained 6 bases not matched to a gene. Germline V gene data show CDR1 as SGHTA and CDR2 as FQGNSA. CDR3 size: 16 residues.

The chain employs TRBV30 and TRBJ1-2; 7 bases line up with TRBD1. J gave up 1 base and V 0 bases, and 5 bases lay outside the gene matches. Germline-derived CDR1 and CDR2 are GTSNPN and SVGIG (reference sequence). There are 15 residues in the CDR3. CDR3 amino acids: CAWSVTGTVNYGYTF. CDR3 coding DNA: TGTGCCTGGAGTGTTACCGGGACAGTTAACTATGGCTACACCTTC. The full variable domain, in which reference TRBV30 and TRBJ1-2 provide the parts outside the CDR3, is SQTIHQWPATLVQPVGSPLSLECTVEGTSNPNLYWYRQAAGRGLQLLFYSVGIGQISSEVPQNLSASRPQDRQFILSSKKLLLSDSGFYLCAWSVTGTVNYGYTFGSGTRLTVV.

This chain connects TRBV28 to TRBJ2-1; D is possibly TRBD2 (5 bases). The ends were cut back, 4 bases at V and 4 bases at J, with 11 bases in the middle. The CDR3 runs 14 residues. Germline CDR1 is MDHEN and CDR2 is SYDVKM. CDR3 sequence: CASSYSRGYNEQFF. DNA of the CDR3: TGTGCCAGCAGTTACTCCCGGGGTTACAATGAGCAGTTCTTC. The whole variable domain, remainder taken from reference TRBV28 and TRBJ2-1, is DVKVTQSSRYLVKRTGEKVFLECVQDMDHENMFWYRQDPGLGLRLIYFSYDVKMKEKGDIPEGYSVSREKKERFSLILESASTNQTSMYLCASSYSRGYNEQFFGPGTRLTVL.

This sequence joins TRBV19 and TRBJ2-7, with a possible D match to TRBD1 (6 bases). The germline V gene has CDR1 LNHDA and CDR2 SQIVND (reference sequence). The CDR3 loop spans 14 amino acids. The V and J ends lost 1 base and 0 bases respectively, with 7 bases between them. DNA of the CDR3: TGTGCCAGTAGTATAGTGGACAGCTCCTACGAGCAGTACTTC. This encodes CASSIVDSSYEQYF.

The chain is built from TRBV19 and TRBJ2-3; possible D gene TRBD2, 6 bases. This CDR3 has 11 residues. V lost 9 bases, J lost 11 bases, and 15 bases lay in between. Looked up from germline, CDR1 is LNHDA and CDR2 is SQIVND (reference sequence). CDR3 sequence: CASTTRGGQYF. The CDR3, as DNA: TGTGCCAGCACCACAAGGGGAGGGCAGTATTTT.

V gene TRBV29-1 combines with J gene TRBJ1-1; D not resolved. Germline lookup yields CDR1 SQVTM and CDR2 ANQGSEA. The CDR3 has 14 amino acids. Trimming took off 5 bases at V and 3 bases at J, with 16 bases between the two ends. CDR3 nucleotide sequence: TGCAGCGTTCGGTCACCGGGTTGGGACACTGAAGCTTTCTTT. Encoded protein: CSVRSPGWDTEAFF.

This clone was counted only a few times. The chain has TRBV2 and TRBJ1-1; D possibly corresponds to TRBD1 (6 bases). Germline CDR1 reads SNHLY; CDR2 reads FYNNEI. V was shortened by 9 bases and J by 5 bases, with 10 bases between the two germline ends. The CDR3 runs 11 residues. CDR3 DNA sequence: TGTGCCAGTTATACAGGGACTGAAGCTTTCTTT. This encodes CASYTGTEAFF.

This clone was seen a handful of times. The chain recombines TRBV5-1 with TRBJ1-2; 10 bases agree with TRBD1. The V segment lost 5 bases and the J segment 7 bases; nucleotides outside the gene matches: 8. CDR1 and CDR2 (germline): SGHRS, YFSETQ. The CDR3 spans 14 residues. The CDR3 nucleotides are TGCGCCAGCAGGGAGACAGGGGGCAGTGGTGGCTACACCTTC. This sequence encodes CASRETGGSGGYTF.